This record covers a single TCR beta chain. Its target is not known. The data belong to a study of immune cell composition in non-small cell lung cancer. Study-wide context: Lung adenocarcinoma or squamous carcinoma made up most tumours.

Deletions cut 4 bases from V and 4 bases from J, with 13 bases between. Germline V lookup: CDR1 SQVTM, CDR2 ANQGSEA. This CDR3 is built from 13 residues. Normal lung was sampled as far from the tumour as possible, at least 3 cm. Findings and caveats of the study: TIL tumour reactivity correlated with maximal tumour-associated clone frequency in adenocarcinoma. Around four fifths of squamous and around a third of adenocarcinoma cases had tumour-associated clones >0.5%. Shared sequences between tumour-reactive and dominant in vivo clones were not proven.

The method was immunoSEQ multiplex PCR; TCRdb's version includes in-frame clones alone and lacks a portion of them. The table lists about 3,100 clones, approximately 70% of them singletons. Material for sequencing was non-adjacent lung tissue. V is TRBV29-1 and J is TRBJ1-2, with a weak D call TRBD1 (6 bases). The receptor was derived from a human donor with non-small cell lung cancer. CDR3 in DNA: TGCAGCGTTGGGTTGACAGGCCTCTATGGCTACACCTTC. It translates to CSVGLTGLYGYTF.